This T cell receptor beta chain was profiled in a study of blood T cell repertoires in COVID-19. This clone is a singleton in its sample. The table came from immunoSEQ multiplex PCR; TCRdb's copy has only in-frame clones and leaves some out. Among around 200,000 clones listed, about 81% were seen once. V was pared by 1 base and J by 4 bases, with 18 bases between. The CDR3 sequence is 16 residues long. Germline CDR1 is SGHRS and CDR2 is YFSETQ. This chain uses TRBV5-1 with TRBJ2-7, with a possible D match to TRBD2 (5 bases). The source material was PBMCs or T cells enriched from blood (not recorded which). The sequence was obtained from a man aged 40-49 years who had recovered from COVID-19. This CDR3 reads CASSLRADLRTYEQYF. CDR3 DNA: TGCGCCAGCAGCTTGCGGGCGGACTTGCGGACTTACGAGCAGTACTTC.